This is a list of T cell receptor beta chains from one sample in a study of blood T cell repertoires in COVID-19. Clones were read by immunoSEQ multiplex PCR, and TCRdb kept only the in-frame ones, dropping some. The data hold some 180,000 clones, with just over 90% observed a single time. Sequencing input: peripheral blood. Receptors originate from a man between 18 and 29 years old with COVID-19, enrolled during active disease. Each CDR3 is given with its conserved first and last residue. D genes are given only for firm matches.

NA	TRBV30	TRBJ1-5	TGTGCCTGGTCCTCGGGGTACCAGCCCCAGCATTTT	CAWSSGYQPQHF
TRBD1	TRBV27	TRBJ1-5	TGTGCCAGCAGCCCATTGACAGGGGGCGGTCAGCCCCAGCATTTT	CASSPLTGGGQPQHF
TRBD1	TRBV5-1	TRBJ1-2	TGCGCCAGCAGCGGGGACAGGGGGCCCTATGGCTACACCTTC	CASSGDRGPYGYTF
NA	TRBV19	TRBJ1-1	TGTGCCAGTAGTGCGACAGGTTTAAACACTGAAGCTTTCTTT	CASSATGLNTEAFF
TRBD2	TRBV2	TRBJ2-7	TGTGCCAGCTGTAGCCTAGCGGGAGGTCGTGCCTACGAGCAGTACTTC	CASCSLAGGRAYEQYF
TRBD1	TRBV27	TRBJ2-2	TGTGCCAGCAAAACCGGGACAGGGAACGCCGGGGAGCTGTTTTTT	CASKTGTGNAGELFF
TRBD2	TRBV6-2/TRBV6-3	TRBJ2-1	TGTGCCAGCAGTTTTCTAGCGGGAGTGGGGGGGAATGAGCAGTTCTTC	CASSFLAGVGGNEQFF
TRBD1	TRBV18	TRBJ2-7	TGTGCCAGCTCCATGGGACAGGGGTGGATTGAGCAGTACTTC	CASSMGQGWIEQYF
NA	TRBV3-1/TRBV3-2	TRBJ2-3	TGTGCCAGCAGCCAAGGGTTCGGTAGCACAGATACGCAGTATTTT	CASSQGFGSTDTQYF
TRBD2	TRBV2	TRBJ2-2	TGTGCCAGCAGTGCCACCGCGGGGGGCGGGTACACCGGGGAGCTGTTTTTT	CASSATAGGGYTGELFF
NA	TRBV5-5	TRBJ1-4	TGTGCCAGCAGCTCCGGGATCCGCTTTGAAAAACTGTTTTTT	CASSSGIRFEKLFF
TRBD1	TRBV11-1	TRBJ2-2	TGTGCCAGCAGCTTTTGGGACAGTGGAGGCACCGGGGAGCTGTTTTTT	CASSFWDSGGTGELFF